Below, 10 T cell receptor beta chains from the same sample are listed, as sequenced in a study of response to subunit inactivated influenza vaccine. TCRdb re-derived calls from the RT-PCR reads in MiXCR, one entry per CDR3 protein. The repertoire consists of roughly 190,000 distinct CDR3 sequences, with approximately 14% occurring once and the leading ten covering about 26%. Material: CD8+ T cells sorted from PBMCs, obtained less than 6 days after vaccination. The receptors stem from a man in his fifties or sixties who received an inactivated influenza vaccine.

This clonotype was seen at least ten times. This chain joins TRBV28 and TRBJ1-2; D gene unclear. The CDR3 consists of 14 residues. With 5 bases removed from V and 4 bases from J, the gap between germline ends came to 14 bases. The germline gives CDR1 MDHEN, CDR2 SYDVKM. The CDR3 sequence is CASSPPSIVYGYTF. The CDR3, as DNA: TGTGCCAGCAGTCCCCCATCTATTGTCTATGGCTACACCTTC.

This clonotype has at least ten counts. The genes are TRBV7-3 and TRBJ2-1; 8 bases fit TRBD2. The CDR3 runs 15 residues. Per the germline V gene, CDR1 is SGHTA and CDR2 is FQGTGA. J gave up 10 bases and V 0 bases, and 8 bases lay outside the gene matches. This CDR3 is CASSLTERTSQEQFF. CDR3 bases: TGTGCCAGCAGCTTAACCGAGCGGACTAGCCAAGAGCAGTTCTTC.

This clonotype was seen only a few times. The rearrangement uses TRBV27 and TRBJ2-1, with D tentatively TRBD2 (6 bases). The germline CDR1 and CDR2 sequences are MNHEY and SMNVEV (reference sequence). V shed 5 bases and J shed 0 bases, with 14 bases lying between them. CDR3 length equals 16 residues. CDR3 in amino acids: CASSPIAVSSYNEQFF. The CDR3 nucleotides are TGTGCCAGCAGTCCAATAGCGGTGAGCTCCTACAATGAGCAGTTCTTC.

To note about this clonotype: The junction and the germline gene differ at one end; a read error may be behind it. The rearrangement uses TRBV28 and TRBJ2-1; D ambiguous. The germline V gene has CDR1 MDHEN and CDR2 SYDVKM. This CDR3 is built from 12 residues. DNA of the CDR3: TGTGCCAGCAGTTTACGGTGGATGGAGCAGTCCTTC. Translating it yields CASSLRWMEQSF.

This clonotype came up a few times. The CDR3 nucleotides read TGCGCCAGCAGCCGTCTCTGGGGGACTAGCGGGAGTTCCTACAATGAGCAGTTCTTC. Its translation: CASSRLWGTSGSSYNEQFF. The chain employs TRBV4-1 and TRBJ2-1, with 14 bases fitting TRBD2. CDR1 and CDR2 from the germline V gene are MGHRA and YSYEKL. CDR3 size: 19 residues. V trimming: 4 bases; J trimming: 1 base; junction bases outside the gene matches: 9.

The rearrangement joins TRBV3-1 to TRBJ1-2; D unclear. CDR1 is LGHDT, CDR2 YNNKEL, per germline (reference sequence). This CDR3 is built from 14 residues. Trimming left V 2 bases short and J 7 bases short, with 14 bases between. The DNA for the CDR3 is TGTGCCAGCAGCCAATGGACGGAACCTCTTGGCTACACCTTC. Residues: CASSQWTEPLGYTF.

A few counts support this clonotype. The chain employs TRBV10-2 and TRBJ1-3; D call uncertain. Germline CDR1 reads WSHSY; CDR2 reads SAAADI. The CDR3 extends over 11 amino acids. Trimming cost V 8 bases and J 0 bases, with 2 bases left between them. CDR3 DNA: TGCGCCAGCCTCTCTGGAAACACCATATATTTT. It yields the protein CASLSGNTIYF.

The CDR3 sequence: CASSIDGEETQYF. The CDR3 nucleotides are TGTGCCAGTAGTATAGATGGGGAAGAGACCCAGTACTTC. V and J are TRBV19 and TRBJ2-5; no definite D call. This CDR3 has 13 amino acids. V lost 0 bases and J lost 3, with 5 bases in between. Germline V gene sequence: CDR1 LNHDA, CDR2 SQIVND (reference sequence).

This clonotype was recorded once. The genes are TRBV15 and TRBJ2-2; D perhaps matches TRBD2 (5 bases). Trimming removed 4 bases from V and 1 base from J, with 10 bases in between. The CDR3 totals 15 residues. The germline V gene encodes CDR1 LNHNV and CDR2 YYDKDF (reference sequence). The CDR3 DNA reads TGTGCCACCAGCAATCGTCGGGAGAACACCGGGGAGCTGTTTTTT. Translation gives CATSNRRENTGELFF. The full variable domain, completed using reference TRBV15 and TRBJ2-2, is DAMVIQNPRYQVTQFGKPVTLSCSQTLNHNVMYWYQQKSSQAPKLLFHYYDKDFNNEADTPDNFQSRRPNTSFCFLDIRSPGLGDTAMYLCATSNRRENTGELFFGEGSRLTVL.

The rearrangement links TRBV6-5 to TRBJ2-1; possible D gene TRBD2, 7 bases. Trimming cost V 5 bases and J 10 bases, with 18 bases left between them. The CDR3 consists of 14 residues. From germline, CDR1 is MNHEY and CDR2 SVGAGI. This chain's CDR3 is CASSTYGGPVEQFF. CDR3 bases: TGTGCCAGCAGTACTTACGGGGGGCCAGTCGAGCAGTTCTTC.